The 10 T cell receptor beta chains in this list originate from one sample, sequenced in a study of T cells in Graves' hyperthyroidism and ophthalmopathy. Researchers amplified the TCR beta CDR3 regions from RNA transcripts. RT-PCR in the first round (using the HTBI primer set) targeted the TCR CDR3. TCRdb processed the multiplex PCR reads anew with MiXCR; each CDR3 protein has one entry. The table shows roughly 570,000 distinct CDR3 sequences, with approximately 44% occurring only once. Sequencing input: peripheral blood or thyroid tissue (not recorded which). The receptors here all came from a woman aged 18-35 years with Graves' hyperthyroidism.

Note on this clonotype: This may come from a read error, since a much larger clone is one base off. This chain links TRBV18 with TRBJ1-1; D ambiguous. Trimming cost V 7 bases and J 5 bases, with 11 bases left between them. Germline CDR1 and CDR2: KGHSH and LQKENI. The CDR3 totals 12 residues. The CDR3 DNA is TGTGCCAGCTTATCCCGGGGAACTGAAGCTTTCTTT. Residues: CASLSRGTEAFF.

The chain has TRBV5-1 and TRBJ1-4; D possibly corresponds to TRBD1 (5 bases). In germline, CDR1 is SGHRS, CDR2 YFSETQ. Trimming took 4 bases from V and 7 from J, leaving 11 bases between them. CDR3 length: 13 amino acids. The CDR3 is CASSQGRAEKLFF. The CDR3 bases are TGCGCCAGCAGCCAAGGCAGGGCTGAAAAACTGTTTTTT.

This clonotype was seen many times. The chain couples TRBV2 to TRBJ1-4; possibly TRBD1 for D (5 bases). V lost 11 bases, J lost 3 bases, and 13 bases lay in between. CDR3 length equals 13 residues. Germline CDR1 is SNHLY and CDR2 is FYNNEI. CDR3 nucleotide sequence: TGTGCCGGGGGAGTGGACTCTAATGAAAAACTGTTTTTT. This encodes CAGGVDSNEKLFF.

This clonotype appeared many times. This chain joins TRBV7-2 and TRBJ1-2, with D hard to call. The CDR3 spans 13 residues. Germline V gene sequence: CDR1 SGHTA, CDR2 FQGNSA. V lost 2 bases and J lost 13, with 17 bases in between. The CDR3 nucleotides read TGTGCCAGCAGCTTAAGGTCACACCCGTTAAGCACCTTC. It translates to CASSLRSHPLSTF.

This clonotype occurred many times. The chain carries TRBV7-6 and TRBJ1-2; D might be TRBD1 (5 bases). This CDR3 has 13 amino acids. V lost 2 bases and J 6 bases, leaving 10 bases between the germline ends. CDR1 and CDR2 from the germline V gene are SGHVS and FNYEAQ. The CDR3 spells CASSLKGSDGYTF. In DNA, the CDR3 is TGTGCCAGCAGCTTAAAGGGGAGCGATGGCTACACCTTC. Combining the CDR3 with reference TRBV7-6 and TRBJ1-2 gives the whole variable domain GAGVSQSPRYKVTKRGQDVALRCDPISGHVSLYWYRQALGQGPEFLTYFNYEAQQDKSGLPNDRFSAERPEGSISTLTIQRTEQRDSAMYRCASSLKGSDGYTFGSGTRLTVV.

This clonotype was counted ten times or more. The chain uses TRBV12-3 or TRBV12-4 and TRBJ1-4; TRBD1 might be the D (6 bases). The V end lost 3 bases, the J end lost 7 bases, and 12 bases lay between the germline ends. This CDR3 has 14 amino acids. The CDR3 nucleotides are TGTGCCAGCAGTTTTTCGACAGGAACTGAAAAACTGTTTTTT. Its translation: CASSFSTGTEKLFF.

This clonotype was seen only a few times. The chain uses TRBV4-1 and TRBJ1-2; D not resolved. From germline, CDR1 is MGHRA and CDR2 YSYEKL. The CDR3 sequence is 14 residues long. V shed 0 bases and J shed 3 bases, with 8 bases lying between them. The CDR3 loop is CASSQDNGYYGYTF. The CDR3 DNA reads as TGCGCCAGCAGCCAAGATAACGGGTACTATGGCTACACCTTC.

This clonotype was recorded at least ten times. The rearrangement links TRBV28 to TRBJ1-2; 12 nucleotides align to TRBD1. The length of the CDR3 is 15 residues. Trimming cost V 5 bases and J 8 bases; bases outside gene matches: 9. Germline CDR1 reads MDHEN; CDR2 reads SYDVKM. As DNA, the CDR3 is TGTGCCAGCAGTAGACCGGGACAGGGGGCGAGAGGCTACACCTTC. Amino acid sequence: CASSRPGQGARGYTF.

In regard to this clonotype: A much larger clone lies a single base off, so this may be a read error. J is TRBJ2-2 and V is TRBV11-3; D is unclear. This CDR3 is 13 amino acids long. CDR1 SGHNT and CDR2 YENEEA come from the germline V gene. The CDR3 spells CVSRWTNTGELFF. For the CDR3, the DNA is TGTGTCAGCAGATGGACGAACACCGGGGAGCTGTTTTTT.

The V call is TRBV9, the J call TRBJ2-7; 8 bases map to TRBD2. The better agreement between TRBJ2-1 and the DNA end casts doubt on the J call. The germline CDR1 and CDR2 sequences are SGDLS and YYNGEE. The CDR3 is made up of 15 amino acids. CDR3 sequence reads: CASTRGTRSYNEQFF. CDR3 DNA: TGTGCCAGCACACGTGGGACTAGGTCCTACAATGAGCAGTTCTTC.